This T cell receptor beta chain was profiled in a study of CD8 T cells in ankylosing spondylitis. As the method for making TCR beta libraries, quantitative 5'-RACE with molecular barcodes was used. TCRdb processed the 5' RACE reads anew with MiXCR; each CDR3 protein has one entry. The sample yields approximately 100,000 distinct CDR3 sequences, about 7.7% seen once. This clonotype was detected only a few times. No antigen is known for it. Study observations and caveats: Reports of some motif variants in reactive arthritis synovial fluid and blood predate this one.

There are 15 residues in the CDR3. The J segment lost 3 bases and the V segment lost 1 base, leaving 4 bases of the junction unmatched. Per the germline V gene, CDR1 is LNHNV and CDR2 is YYDKDF (reference sequence). This chain uses TRBV15 with TRBJ2-7, with TRBD2 matching 9 bases. The sample taken for sequencing was blood, either unsorted or a sorted T cell fraction (not recorded which). The source of this sequence is a male donor with ankylosing spondylitis or in good health (not recorded which). The CDR3 nucleotides are TGTGCCACCAGCAGAGTGACTAGCGGTTACTACGAGCAGTACTTC. This sequence encodes CATSRVTSGYYEQYF.